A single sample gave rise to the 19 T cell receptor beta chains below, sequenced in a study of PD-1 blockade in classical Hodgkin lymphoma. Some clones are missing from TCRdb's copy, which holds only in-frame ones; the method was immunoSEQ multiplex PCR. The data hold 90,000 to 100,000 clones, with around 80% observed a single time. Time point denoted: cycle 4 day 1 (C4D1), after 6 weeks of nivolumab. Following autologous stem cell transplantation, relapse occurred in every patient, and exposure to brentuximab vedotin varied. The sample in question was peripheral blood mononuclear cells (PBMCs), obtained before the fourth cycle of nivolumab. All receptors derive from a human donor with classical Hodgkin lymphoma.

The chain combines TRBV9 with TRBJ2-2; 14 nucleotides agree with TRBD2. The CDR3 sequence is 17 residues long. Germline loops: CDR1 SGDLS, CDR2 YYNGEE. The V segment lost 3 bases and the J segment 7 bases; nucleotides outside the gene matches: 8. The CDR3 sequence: CASSARLAGGGNGELFF. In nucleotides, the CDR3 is TGTGCCAGCAGCGCGCGACTAGCGGGAGGGGGAAACGGGGAGCTGTTTTTT.

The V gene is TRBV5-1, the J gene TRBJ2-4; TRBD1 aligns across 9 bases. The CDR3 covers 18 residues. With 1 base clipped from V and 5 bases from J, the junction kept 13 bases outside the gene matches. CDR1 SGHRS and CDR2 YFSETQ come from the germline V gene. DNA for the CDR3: TGCGCCAGCAGCTTGTGGTCATTCATCCGGACAGGGGAAAACATTCAGTACTTC. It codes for CASSLWSFIRTGENIQYF.

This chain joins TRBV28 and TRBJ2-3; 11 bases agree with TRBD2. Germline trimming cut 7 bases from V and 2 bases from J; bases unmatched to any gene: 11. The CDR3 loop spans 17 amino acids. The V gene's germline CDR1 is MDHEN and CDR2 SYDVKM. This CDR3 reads CASKPGTSGISTDTQYF. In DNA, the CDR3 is TGTGCCAGCAAGCCTGGGACTAGCGGTATTTCCACAGATACGCAGTATTTT. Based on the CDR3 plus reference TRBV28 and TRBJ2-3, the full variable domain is DVKVTQSSRYLVKRTGEKVFLECVQDMDHENMFWYRQDPGLGLRLIYFSYDVKMKEKGDIPEGYSVSREKKERFSLILESASTNQTSMYLCASKPGTSGISTDTQYFGPGTRLTVL.

CDR3 in amino acids: CASTYGGGYYEQYF. The CDR3 DNA is TGTGCCAGCACCTACGGAGGGGGTTACTACGAGCAGTACTTC. The J gene is TRBJ2-7, the V gene TRBV6-5; D is tentatively TRBD1 or TRBD2 (6 bases each). With 7 bases removed from V and 3 bases from J, the gap between germline ends came to 16 bases. The CDR3 spans 14 residues. In germline, CDR1 is MNHEY, CDR2 SVGAGI.

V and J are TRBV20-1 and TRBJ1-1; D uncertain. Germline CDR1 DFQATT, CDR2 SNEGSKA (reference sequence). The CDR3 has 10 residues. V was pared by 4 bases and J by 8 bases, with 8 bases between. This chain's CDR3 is CSAMWKEAFF. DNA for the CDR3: TGCAGTGCTATGTGGAAGGAAGCTTTCTTT.

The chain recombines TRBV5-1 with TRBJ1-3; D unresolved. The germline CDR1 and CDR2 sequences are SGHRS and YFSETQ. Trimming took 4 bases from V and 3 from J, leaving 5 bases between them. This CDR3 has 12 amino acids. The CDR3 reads CASSTGGNTIYF. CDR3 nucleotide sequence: TGCGCCAGCAGCACCGGTGGAAACACCATATATTTT.

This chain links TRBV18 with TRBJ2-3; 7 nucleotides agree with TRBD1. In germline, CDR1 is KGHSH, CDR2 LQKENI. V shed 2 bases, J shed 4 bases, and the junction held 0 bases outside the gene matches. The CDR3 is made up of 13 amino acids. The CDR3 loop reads CASSPGTADTQYF. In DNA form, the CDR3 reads TGTGCCAGCTCACCAGGGACAGCAGATACGCAGTATTTT. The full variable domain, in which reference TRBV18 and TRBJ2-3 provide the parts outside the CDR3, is NAGVMQNPRHLVRRRGQEARLRCSPMKGHSHVYWYRQLPEEGLKFMVYLQKENIIDESGMPKERFSAEFPKEGPSILRIQQVVRGDSAAYFCASSPGTADTQYFGPGTRLTVL.

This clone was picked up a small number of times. The CDR3 region is CASSWGESGYGYTF. The CDR3 coding sequence is TGTGCCAGCAGCTGGGGGGAGAGTGGCTATGGCTACACCTTC. The chain combines TRBV7-3 with TRBJ1-2, with a possible D match to TRBD1 (5 bases). Trimming took 4 bases from V and 4 from J, leaving 13 bases between them. This CDR3 contains 14 residues. Looked up from germline, CDR1 is SGHTA and CDR2 is FQGTGA.

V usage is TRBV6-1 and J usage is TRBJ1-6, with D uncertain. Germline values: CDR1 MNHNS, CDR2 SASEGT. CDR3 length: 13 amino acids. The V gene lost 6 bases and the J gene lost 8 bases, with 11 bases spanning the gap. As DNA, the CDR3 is TGTGCCAGCAGCAACGAAGGTGATTCACCCCTCCACTTT. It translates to CASSNEGDSPLHF.

The CDR3 coding sequence is TGTGCCAGTAGCACCGGGACAGGGAATTTACGCTCCTACAATGAGCAGTTCTTC. Protein product: CASSTGTGNLRSYNEQFF. The genes are TRBV19 and TRBJ2-1, with TRBD1 identical over 9 bases. V was pared by 6 bases and J by 0 bases, with 12 bases of the junction left unmatched. The CDR3 extends over 18 amino acids. Germline CDR1 is LNHDA and CDR2 is SQIVND (reference sequence).

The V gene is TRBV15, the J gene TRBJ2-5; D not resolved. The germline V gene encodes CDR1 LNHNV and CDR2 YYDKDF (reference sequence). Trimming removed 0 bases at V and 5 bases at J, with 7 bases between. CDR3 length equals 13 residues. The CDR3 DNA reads TGTGCCACCAGCAGAGATAGCCTGGAGACCCAGTACTTC. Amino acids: CATSRDSLETQYF.

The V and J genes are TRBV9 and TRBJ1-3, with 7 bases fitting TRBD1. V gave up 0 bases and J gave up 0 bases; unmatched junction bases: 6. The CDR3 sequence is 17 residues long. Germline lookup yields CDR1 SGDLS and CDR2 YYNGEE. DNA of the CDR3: TGTGCCAGCAGCGTAGACGGGACAGCGTTCTCTGGAAACACCATATATTTT. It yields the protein CASSVDGTAFSGNTIYF.

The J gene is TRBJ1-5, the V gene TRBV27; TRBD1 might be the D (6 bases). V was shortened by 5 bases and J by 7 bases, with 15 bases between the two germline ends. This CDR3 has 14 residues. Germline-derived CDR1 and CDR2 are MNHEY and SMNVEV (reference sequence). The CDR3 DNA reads TGTGCCAGCAGTCCCCAAGGGGGGAGACAGCCCCAGCATTTT. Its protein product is CASSPQGGRQPQHF.

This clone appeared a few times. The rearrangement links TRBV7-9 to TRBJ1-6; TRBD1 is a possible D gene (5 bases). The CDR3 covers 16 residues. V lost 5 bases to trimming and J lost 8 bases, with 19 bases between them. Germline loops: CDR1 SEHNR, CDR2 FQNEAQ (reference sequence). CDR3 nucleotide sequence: TGTGCCAGCAGCCAGGCCAGGGACCTCGGACATTCACCCCTCCACTTT. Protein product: CASSQARDLGHSPLHF.

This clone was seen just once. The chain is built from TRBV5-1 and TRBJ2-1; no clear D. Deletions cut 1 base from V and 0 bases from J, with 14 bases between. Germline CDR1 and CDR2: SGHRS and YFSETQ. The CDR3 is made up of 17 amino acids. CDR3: CASSLFGPSSSYNEQFF. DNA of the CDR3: TGCGCCAGCAGCTTGTTCGGGCCTTCTAGCTCCTACAATGAGCAGTTCTTC.

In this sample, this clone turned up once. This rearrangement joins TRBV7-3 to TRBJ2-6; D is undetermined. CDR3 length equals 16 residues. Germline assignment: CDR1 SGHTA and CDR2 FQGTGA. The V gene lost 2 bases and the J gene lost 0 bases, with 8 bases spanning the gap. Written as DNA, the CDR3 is TGTGCCAGCAGCTTAGTTCCCAACTCTGGGGCCAACGTCCTGACTTTC. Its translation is CASSLVPNSGANVLTF.

As DNA, the CDR3 is TGTGCCAGCAGTTACTCCCGGACTAGCAATCAGCCCCAGCATTTT. Amino acids: CASSYSRTSNQPQHF. The gene calls are TRBV6-5 and TRBJ1-5; D unclear. The CDR3 length is 15 residues. CDR1 is MNHEY and CDR2 is SVGAGI in the germline V gene. V lost 0 bases to trimming and J lost 0 bases, with 6 bases between them.

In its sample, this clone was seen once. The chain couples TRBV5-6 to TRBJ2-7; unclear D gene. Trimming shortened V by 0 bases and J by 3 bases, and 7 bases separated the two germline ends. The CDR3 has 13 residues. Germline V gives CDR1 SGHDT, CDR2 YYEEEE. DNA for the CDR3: TGTGCCAGCAGCTTGGGACGGCACTACGAGCAGTACTTC. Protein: CASSLGRHYEQYF.

The CDR3 region is CASSLTGEGYGYTF. The CDR3 DNA follows: TGTGCCAGCAGCCTGACAGGGGAGGGCTATGGCTACACCTTC. The V gene is TRBV6-5, the J gene TRBJ1-2, with 8 bases lining up with TRBD1. CDR3 length: 14 residues. V lost 6 bases to trimming and J lost 4 bases; unmatched junction nucleotides: 7. The germline gives CDR1 MNHEY, CDR2 SVGAGI.